This TCR beta chain was sequenced for a study of T-cell memory formation after mild COVID-19. At the level of the study: Largely, TCR clusters stayed within a single donor.

Study-wide results and caveats: Pre-infection memory already had some responding clones, implying cross-reactive memory joined. Researchers report contracting CD4+ clones mostly in CM and EM, with CD8+ clones in EMRA. Clones contracting across day 15 to 85 had a balanced CD4/CD8 profile; later expanding clones leaned CD4+.

A word on this clonotype: Antigen specificity is unknown.

MiXCR, run by TCRdb on the 5' RACE reads, gives a single entry per CDR3 protein. The sample holds some 450,000 distinct CDR3 sequences, approximately 20% seen once. The CDR3 is 15 residues long. Losses at the gene ends were 0 bases for V and 10 bases for J; bases not matched to a gene: 10. Germline-derived CDR1 and CDR2 are SGHDT and YYEEEE. The genes are TRBV5-6 and TRBJ2-1, with 7 positions matching TRBD1. The sequenced sample consisted of PBMCs or a T cell subset sorted from them (not recorded which). This TCR came from an adult woman who had mild COVID-19 (a few samples of this study predate the infection). Cell type and time point are not known. The DNA of the CDR3 is TGTGCCAGCAGCTTGGAGCCCCGAGGGGGACAGGAGCAGTTCTTC. Translating it yields CASSLEPRGGQEQFF.